The clone carrying this T cell receptor (beta chain) was detected a few times. Its antigen is still unknown. The data belong to a study of tumor-infiltrating lymphocytes in glioblastoma multiforme. Study conclusions and caveats: Detected clone frequencies may not reflect cell counts, being RNA-based.

The CDR3 is 16 amino acids. Germline V gives CDR1 LNHDA, CDR2 SQIVND (reference sequence). Between the trimmed V and J ends, which lost 5 bases and 3 bases, there was a span of 17 bases. TCR beta libraries were built from RNA through three nested multiplex PCR rounds using modified ARM-PCR. TCRdb recomputed calls from the multiplex PCR reads with MiXCR, one row per CDR3 protein. The top ten clones hold 33% of a sample with fewer than 40,000 distinct CDR3 sequences, 60% to 65% of them seen once. The rearrangement joins TRBV19 to TRBJ1-5; D not resolved. Sequenced material: brain tumor tissue. This clonotype was sampled from a male donor with glioblastoma. CDR3 amino acids: CASSQGMAGFNQPQHF. The CDR3 coding sequence is TGTGCCAGTAGTCAAGGGATGGCAGGTTTCAATCAGCCCCAGCATTTT.